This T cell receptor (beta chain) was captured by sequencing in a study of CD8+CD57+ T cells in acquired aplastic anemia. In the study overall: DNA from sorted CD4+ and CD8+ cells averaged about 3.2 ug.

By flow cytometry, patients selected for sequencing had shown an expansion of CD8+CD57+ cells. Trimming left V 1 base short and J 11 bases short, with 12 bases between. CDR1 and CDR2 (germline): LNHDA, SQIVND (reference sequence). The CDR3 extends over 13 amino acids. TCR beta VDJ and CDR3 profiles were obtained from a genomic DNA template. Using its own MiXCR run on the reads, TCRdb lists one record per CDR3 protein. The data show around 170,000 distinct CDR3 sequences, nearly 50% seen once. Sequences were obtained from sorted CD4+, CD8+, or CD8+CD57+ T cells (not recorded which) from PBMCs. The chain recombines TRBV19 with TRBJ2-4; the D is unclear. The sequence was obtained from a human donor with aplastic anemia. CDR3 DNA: TGTGCCAGTAGTATAGGCCCGTCCCGGGTTCAGTACTTC. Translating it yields CASSIGPSRVQYF. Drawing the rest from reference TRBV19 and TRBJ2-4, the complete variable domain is DGGITQSPKYLFRKEGQNVTLSCEQNLNHDAMYWYRQDPGQGLRLIYYSQIVNDFQKGDIAEGYSVSREKKESFPLTVTSAQKNPTAFYLCASSIGPSRVQYFGAGTRLSVL.